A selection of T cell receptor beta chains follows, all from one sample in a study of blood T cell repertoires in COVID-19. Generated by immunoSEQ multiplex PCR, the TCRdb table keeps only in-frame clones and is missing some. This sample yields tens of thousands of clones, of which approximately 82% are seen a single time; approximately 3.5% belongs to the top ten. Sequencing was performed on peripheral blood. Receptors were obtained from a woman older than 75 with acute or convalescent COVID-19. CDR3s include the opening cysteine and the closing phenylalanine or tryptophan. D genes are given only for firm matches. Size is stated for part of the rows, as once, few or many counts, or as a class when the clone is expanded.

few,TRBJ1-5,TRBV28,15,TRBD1,CASSLQGGGNQPQHF,TGTGCCAGCAGTTTGCAGGGGGGTGGCAATCAGCCCCAGCATTTT
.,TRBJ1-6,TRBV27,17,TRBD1,CASSLSNRGQANSPLHF,TGTGCCAGCAGTTTATCGAACAGGGGGCAAGCTAATTCACCCCTCCACTTT
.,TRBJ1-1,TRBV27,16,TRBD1,CASSSGQGAGSTEAFF,TGTGCCAGCAGTTCCGGACAGGGGGCGGGCAGCACTGAAGCTTTCTTT
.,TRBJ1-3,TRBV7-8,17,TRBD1,CASSPQTGTAYGNTIYF,TGTGCCAGCAGCCCTCAAACCGGGACAGCATATGGAAACACCATATATTTT
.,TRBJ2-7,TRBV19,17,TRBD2,CASSASSGSPLSYEQYF,TGTGCCAGTAGTGCGTCTAGCGGGAGCCCTCTCTCCTACGAGCAGTACTTC
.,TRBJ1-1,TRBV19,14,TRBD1,CASSVGQVNTEAFF,TGTGCCAGTAGTGTTGGACAGGTGAACACTGAAGCTTTCTTT
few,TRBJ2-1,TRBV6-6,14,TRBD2,CASSLLGGDNEQFF,TGTGCCAGCAGCCTCCTGGGGGGGGACAATGAGCAGTTCTTC
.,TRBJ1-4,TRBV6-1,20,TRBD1,CASSARDHLDRVSKGEKLFF,TGTGCCAGCAGTGCTCGAGACCACCTGGACAGGGTGAGTAAGGGAGAAAAACTGTTTTTT
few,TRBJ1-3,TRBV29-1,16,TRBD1,CSVEGALQGSGNTIYF,TGCAGCGTTGAAGGCGCCCTACAGGGGTCTGGAAACACCATATATTTT
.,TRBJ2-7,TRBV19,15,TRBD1,CASSGSSGGKNEQYF,TGTGCCAGTAGTGGTAGCTCAGGGGGCAAAAACGAGCAGTACTTC
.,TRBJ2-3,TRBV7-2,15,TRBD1,CASSQWTGSTDTQYF,TGTGCCAGCAGCCAGTGGACAGGGAGCACAGATACGCAGTATTTT
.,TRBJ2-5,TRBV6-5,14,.,CASSLRTVQETQYF,TGTGCCAGCAGCCTCCGGACAGTTCAAGAGACCCAGTACTTC